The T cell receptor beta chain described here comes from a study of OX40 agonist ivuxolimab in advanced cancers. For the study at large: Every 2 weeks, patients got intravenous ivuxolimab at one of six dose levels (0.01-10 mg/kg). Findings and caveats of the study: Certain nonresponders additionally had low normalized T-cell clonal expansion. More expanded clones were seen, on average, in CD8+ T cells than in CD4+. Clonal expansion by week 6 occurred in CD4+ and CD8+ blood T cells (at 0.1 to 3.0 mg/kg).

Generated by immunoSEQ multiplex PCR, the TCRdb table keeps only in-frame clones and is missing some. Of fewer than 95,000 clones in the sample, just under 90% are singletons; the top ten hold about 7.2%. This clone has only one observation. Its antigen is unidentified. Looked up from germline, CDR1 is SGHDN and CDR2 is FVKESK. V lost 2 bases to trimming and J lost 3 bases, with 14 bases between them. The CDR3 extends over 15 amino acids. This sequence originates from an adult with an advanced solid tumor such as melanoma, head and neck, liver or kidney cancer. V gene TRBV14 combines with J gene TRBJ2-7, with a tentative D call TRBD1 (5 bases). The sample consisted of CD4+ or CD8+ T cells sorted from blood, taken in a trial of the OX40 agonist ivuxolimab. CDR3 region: CASSQFQGTGYEQYF. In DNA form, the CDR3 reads TGTGCCAGCAGCCAATTTCAGGGAACGGGCTACGAGCAGTACTTC.